The 22 T cell receptor beta chains in this list originate from one sample, sequenced in a study of blood T cell repertoires in COVID-19. Libraries were prepared by immunoSEQ multiplex PCR; TCRdb keeps only in-frame clonotypes and omits some of them. The data hold about 300,000 clones, with about 83% observed a single time. The sample was peripheral blood. These receptors were collected from a woman between 45 and 60 years old with acute or convalescent COVID-19.

The chain links TRBV6-5 to TRBJ2-7, with D possibly being TRBD2 (5 bases). The CDR3 is made up of 13 amino acids. V was trimmed by 0 bases and J by 6 bases, leaving 9 bases between them. Germline V gene lookup returns CDR1 MNHEY and CDR2 SVGAGI. The CDR3 DNA is TGTGCCAGCAGTTACTCGAGCGGATTCGAGCAGTACTTC. Its translation: CASSYSSGFEQYF.

This chain links TRBV5-1 with TRBJ2-2; 8 nucleotides align to TRBD2. V lost 4 bases, J lost 4 bases, and 15 bases stayed unmatched. The length of the CDR3 is 18 residues. Germline CDR1 is SGHRS and CDR2 is YFSETQ. The CDR3 DNA sequence: TGCGCCAGCAGCACCCCGGGAGGGACCCCCGTGGGCACCGGGGAGCTGTTTTTT. It is translated as CASSTPGGTPVGTGELFF.

This chain uses TRBV19 with TRBJ1-1; D gene uncertain. Germline assignment: CDR1 LNHDA and CDR2 SQIVND (reference sequence). Trimming removed 5 bases from V and 4 bases from J, with 17 bases in between. This CDR3 has 15 residues. CDR3 DNA: TGTGCCAGTAGTTCCCGGGAGGGAGGTGGCACTGAAGCTTTCTTT. Translating it yields CASSSREGGGTEAFF.

The V and J genes are TRBV10-3 and TRBJ2-7; 10 positions agree with TRBD1. The CDR3 consists of 14 residues. In germline, CDR1 is ENHRY, CDR2 SYGVKD. Germline trimming cut 7 bases from V and 4 bases from J; bases unmatched to any gene: 7. The CDR3 region has the DNA TGTGCCATCATGGCCGGGACAGGGGATTACGAGCAGTACTTC. The encoded protein is CAIMAGTGDYEQYF.

This chain joins TRBV10-3 and TRBJ2-3; 8 bases are a match to TRBD2. The length of the CDR3 is 16 residues. Germline loops: CDR1 ENHRY, CDR2 SYGVKD. The V segment lost 3 bases and the J segment 3 bases; nucleotides outside the gene matches: 8. CDR3 bases: TGTGCCATCAGTGATAACAGCGGGAGTGGGACAGATACGCAGTATTTT. As protein: CAISDNSGSGTDTQYF.

The chain employs TRBV4-3 and TRBJ2-7, with a weak D call TRBD2 (6 bases). The V gene lost 5 bases and the J gene lost 6 bases, with 23 bases spanning the gap. The CDR3 runs to 16 residues. Germline lookup yields CDR1 LGHNA and CDR2 YSLEER. In DNA form, the CDR3 reads TGCGCCAGCAGCACTAGAATAGACAGCTACGGGGGCGAGCAGTACTTC. Protein product: CASSTRIDSYGGEQYF.

This clone appeared once. CDR3 sequence: CASSQGVDQPQHF. The DNA of the CDR3 is TGTGCCAGCAGTCAGGGTGTGGATCAGCCCCAGCATTTT. The V and J genes are TRBV7-3 and TRBJ1-5; D is possibly TRBD1 (5 bases). Trimming stripped 6 bases from V and 5 bases from J, with 11 bases between. CDR3 length equals 13 residues. The germline V gene has CDR1 SGHTA and CDR2 FQGTGA. The whole variable domain, remainder taken from reference TRBV7-3 and TRBJ1-5, is GAGVSQTPSNKVTEKGKYVELRCDPISGHTALYWYRQSLGQGPEFLIYFQGTGAADDSGLPNDRFFAVRPEGSVSTLKIQRTERGDSAVYLCASSQGVDQPQHFGDGTRLSIL.

The gene calls are TRBV7-2 and TRBJ1-3; D is ambiguous. Trimming stripped 3 bases from V and 8 bases from J, with 14 bases between. In germline, CDR1 is SGHTA, CDR2 FQGNSA. This CDR3 comprises 14 residues. The CDR3 DNA reads TGTGCCAGCAGCTTCCGGGAGCTCGGGGACACCATATATTTT. As protein: CASSFRELGDTIYF.

The sample holds a few counts of this clone. V gene TRBV13 combines with J gene TRBJ2-3; 7 bases map to TRBD1. V shed 2 bases and J 1 base; nucleotides not matched to a gene: 3. This CDR3 is 15 amino acids long. The V gene's germline CDR1 is PRHDT and CDR2 FYEKMQ (reference sequence). In DNA form, the CDR3 reads TGTGCCAGCAGCTTATACAGGGGCGGCACAGATACGCAGTATTTT. It translates to CASSLYRGGTDTQYF.

This chain connects TRBV4-3 to TRBJ1-1; D unresolved. The CDR3 sequence is 15 residues long. V was pared by 2 bases and J by 3 bases, with 13 bases between. CDR1 and CDR2 (germline): LGHNA, YSLEER. The CDR3 region has the DNA TGCGCCAGCAGCCAATCCACCGAGGAGTACACTGAAGCTTTCTTT. This translates into CASSQSTEEYTEAFF.

V is TRBV20-1 and J is TRBJ2-7; TRBD2 matches at 11 bases. Germline CDR1 and CDR2: DFQATT and SNEGSKA (reference sequence). This CDR3 has 16 residues. The V segment lost 3 bases and the J segment 2 bases; nucleotides outside the gene matches: 9. Written as DNA, the CDR3 is TGCAGTGCTAGTTTACTAGCGGGAGTCCCCGCCTACGAGCAGTACTTC. Its protein product is CSASLLAGVPAYEQYF.

This chain uses TRBV28 with TRBJ2-1, with D perhaps TRBD2 (5 bases). The V gene lost 6 bases and the J gene lost 9 bases, with 15 bases spanning the gap. The CDR3 extends over 13 amino acids. The germline V gene has CDR1 MDHEN and CDR2 SYDVKM. This CDR3 reads CASSRYGGPEQFF. In nucleotides, the CDR3 is TGTGCCAGCAGCCGGTATGGAGGTCCTGAGCAGTTCTTC. The full variable domain, in which reference TRBV28 and TRBJ2-1 provide the parts outside the CDR3, is DVKVTQSSRYLVKRTGEKVFLECVQDMDHENMFWYRQDPGLGLRLIYFSYDVKMKEKGDIPEGYSVSREKKERFSLILESASTNQTSMYLCASSRYGGPEQFFGPGTRLTVL.

This clone was seen a single time. DNA for the CDR3: TGTGCCTGGAGTACTAGCTCCTACAATGAGCAGTTCTTC. This translates into CAWSTSSYNEQFF. The chain combines TRBV30 with TRBJ2-1; perhaps TRBD2 as D (5 bases). Germline V CDR1 and CDR2: GTSNPN, SVGIG (reference sequence). The CDR3 extends over 13 amino acids. V gave up 2 bases and J gave up 0 bases, with 5 bases separating them.

The chain couples TRBV9 to TRBJ2-7; D might be TRBD1 (6 bases). V lost 1 base, J lost 4 bases, and 12 bases lay in between. CDR3 length: 14 residues. CDR1 is SGDLS, CDR2 YYNGEE, per germline. This chain's CDR3 is CASSVTGSEYEQYF. The CDR3, as DNA: TGTGCCAGCAGCGTAACAGGGAGTGAGTACGAGCAGTACTTC.

This clone was recorded once. The V and J genes are TRBV2 and TRBJ1-5, with 10 nucleotides matching TRBD1. V trimming: 6 bases; J trimming: 0 bases; junction bases outside the gene matches: 8. The CDR3 has 17 residues. The germline gives CDR1 SNHLY, CDR2 FYNNEI. CDR3 region: CASREDRGRGSNQPQHF. DNA of the CDR3: TGTGCCAGCAGGGAGGACAGGGGGAGGGGTAGCAATCAGCCCCAGCATTTT.

The chain is built from TRBV15 and TRBJ1-1; D remains unclear. Deletions cut 5 bases from V and 0 bases from J, with 7 bases between. This CDR3 region has 13 residues. Looked up from germline, CDR1 is LNHNV and CDR2 is YYDKDF (reference sequence). CDR3 amino acids: CATSLDLNTEAFF. The CDR3 DNA reads as TGTGCCACCAGCTTAGACTTGAACACTGAAGCTTTCTTT.

The CDR3 here is CASSTLMGGRGYETQYF. In DNA form, the CDR3 reads TGTGCCAGCAGTACCCTAATGGGTGGCAGGGGGTATGAGACCCAGTACTTC. V and J are TRBV27 and TRBJ2-5; 7 positions agree with TRBD1. The V and J ends lost 5 bases and 5 bases, in that order; junction bases with no gene match: 17. The CDR3 contains 17 residues. Per the germline V gene, CDR1 is MNHEY and CDR2 is SMNVEV (reference sequence).

The chain has TRBV18 and TRBJ2-4, with TRBD2 matching over 7 bases. Germline trimming cut 2 bases from V and 2 bases from J; bases unmatched to any gene: 3. Germline CDR1 KGHSH, CDR2 LQKENI. The CDR3 length is 15 residues. The CDR3 is CASSPVGTTKNIQYF. The CDR3 nucleotides read TGTGCCAGCTCACCAGTCGGGACTACCAAAAACATTCAGTACTTC. The variable domain in full, completed from reference TRBV18 and TRBJ2-4, reads NAGVMQNPRHLVRRRGQEARLRCSPMKGHSHVYWYRQLPEEGLKFMVYLQKENIIDESGMPKERFSAEFPKEGPSILRIQQVVRGDSAAYFCASSPVGTTKNIQYFGAGTRLSVL.

The rearrangement joins TRBV5-5 to TRBJ2-1; TRBD2 matches at 11 bases. The germline V gene has CDR1 SGHKS and CDR2 YYEKEE (reference sequence). J was trimmed by 7 bases and V by 4 bases; bases with no gene match: 10. The CDR3 length is 16 residues. CDR3 nucleotide sequence: TGTGCCAGCAGCGCATTAATAGCGGGAGGGCGAAATGAGCAGTTCTTC. Protein: CASSALIAGGRNEQFF.

Comments on this clone: The sample holds other DNA sequences that translate to the same CDR3. This sequence joins TRBV19 and TRBJ1-1, with unresolved D. CDR3 size: 13 residues. V lost 3 bases and J 2 bases, leaving 7 bases between the germline ends. Germline V CDR1 and CDR2: LNHDA, SQIVND (reference sequence). In DNA form, the CDR3 reads TGTGCCAGTAGTATGGCTCGTAACACTGAAGCTTTCTTT. It is translated as CASSMARNTEAFF.

The CDR3 DNA sequence: TGTGCCAGCATTTCAGGAAGTTATAGCAATCAGCCCCAGCATTTT. Translation gives CASISGSYSNQPQHF. This chain uses TRBV6-5 with TRBJ1-5; D ambiguous. From germline, CDR1 is MNHEY and CDR2 SVGAGI. The CDR3 runs 15 residues. The V end lost 7 bases, the J end lost 0 bases, and 13 bases lay between the germline ends.

The rearrangement uses TRBV7-3 and TRBJ2-6; D might be TRBD1 (5 bases). V was trimmed by 6 bases and J by 0 bases, leaving 15 bases between them. From germline, CDR1 is SGHTA and CDR2 FQGTGA. The CDR3 loop spans 17 amino acids. CDR3 sequence: CASSRTGYDSGANVLTF. The CDR3 DNA is TGTGCCAGCAGTCGCACAGGATACGACTCTGGGGCCAACGTCCTGACTTTC.